This entry is about one T cell receptor (beta chain). The sample holds a few counts of this clone. The specificity of this receptor is unknown. Base quality data are lacking; no much larger clone is found one base away. The cysteine opens and the phenylalanine closes a CDR3 of 14 amino acids. Here the CDR3 DNA is all that survives: 42 bases in frame from base 1. CDR1 and CDR2 are read off the germline V gene (reference sequence) as SGHKS and YYEKEE. V trim: 6 bases; J trim: 7 bases; unmatched bases: 10. This specimen comes from a study of blood T cell repertoires in COVID-19 (dated by TCRdb to 2018 to 2021). Broadly, across the study: Samples from collaborators originated in the United States, Italy and Spain and spanned both the acute and convalescent phases of COVID-19. Deeply sampled blood TCRbeta repertoires from subjects exposed to, actively infected with, or recovered from COVID-19 were included in the dataset. The repertoires were released in a freely available public database intended as a resource for research on the immune response to SARS-CoV-2. Where available, HLA class I and class II types were taken from metadata supplied by the sample provider and were not determined by assay-based typing. The material from the prospective study consisted of cDNA or gDNA derived from T cells, B-cell-depleted T cells, or PBMCs. Sample metadata almost always included a de-identified subject ID, COVID-19 status, age in years and sex. The samples were drawn from two sources: the first 160 participants of the ongoing ImmuneRACE study, and 950 to 1,500 subjects contributed by 6 global collaborators.

Collaborating institutions collected whole blood in K2EDTA tubes following their own protocols. For TCRbeta analysis, collaborators shipped samples in one of three forms: frozen whole blood, isolated PBMCs, or DNA extracted from either of those sample types. The immunoSEQ Assay, a bias-controlled multiplex PCR, was used to amplify TCRbeta CDR3 regions from genomic DNA. The study's processing was this. Nucleated cell counts per sample were estimated from amplification of reference gene primers within the assay. Sequence reads were collapsed and filtered to measure the absolute abundance of every unique TCRbeta CDR3 rearrangement. For each sample, productive Simpson clonality was calculated as the square root of Simpson's diversity index across productive rearrangements. Sourced from immuneACCESS, this table was stored by TCRdb with only in-frame sequences that have V and J called. A share of the clones is absent; for the studies checked, an unresolved V gene accounts for under half, and the remainder has no known explanation. V and J calls plus clone size are reproduced from that table; the DNA served to infer D and trimming. For this sample the table gives fewer than 400,000 clones, of which about 86% were detected only once. 2.5% to 3% of the sample comes from the top ten.

The paper's findings and limits, for the study overall: Clinical and demographic metadata were provided uncurated, with the amount varying by source and participant.

This TCR came from a man aged 25-45 years with active or convalescent COVID-19. The rearranged segments are TRBV5-5 and TRBJ2-7; 10 central bases correspond to TRBD2. Sequenced sample: peripheral blood. The CDR3 is CASTSVAGGREQYF. The nucleotides read TGTGCCAGCACCTCCGTAGCGGGAGGCAGGGAGCAGTACTTC.